A few counts support the clone carrying this T cell receptor (beta chain). The PCR employed 60 Vbeta primers together with 13 Jbeta primers. Assay: immunoSEQ multiplex PCR; the TCRdb copy retains only in-frame clones and omits some. The profile shows more than 95,000 clones, over 9.5% of them singletons. Germline loops: CDR1 SQVTM, CDR2 ANQGSEA. The V and J ends lost 7 bases and 11 bases respectively, with 26 bases between them. The CDR3 is 14 amino acids. The sample belongs to a study of cytomegalovirus exposure and HLA in healthy donors. This TCR was sampled from a woman younger than 35 in good health and CMV-seropositive. Sequencing input: PBMCs. The V and J genes are TRBV29-1 and TRBJ1-1; tentatively, D is TRBD1 (6 bases). CDR3 sequence: CSAGDRSGSPGAFF. In nucleotides, the CDR3 is TGCAGCGCGGGTGACAGGTCTGGGTCCCCGGGTGCTTTCTTT.